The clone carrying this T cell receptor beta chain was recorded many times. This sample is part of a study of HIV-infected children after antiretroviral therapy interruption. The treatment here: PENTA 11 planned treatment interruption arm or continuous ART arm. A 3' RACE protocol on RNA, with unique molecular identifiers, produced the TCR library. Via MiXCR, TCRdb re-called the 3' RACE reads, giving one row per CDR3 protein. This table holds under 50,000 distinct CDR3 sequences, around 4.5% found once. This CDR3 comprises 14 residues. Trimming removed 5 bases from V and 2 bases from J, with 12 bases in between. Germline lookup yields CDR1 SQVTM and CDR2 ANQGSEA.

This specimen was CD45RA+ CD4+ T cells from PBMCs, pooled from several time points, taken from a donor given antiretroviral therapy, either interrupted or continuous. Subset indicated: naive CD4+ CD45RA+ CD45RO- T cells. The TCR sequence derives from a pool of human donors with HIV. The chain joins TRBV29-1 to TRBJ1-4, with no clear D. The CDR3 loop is CSVFSSGTNEKLFF. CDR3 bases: TGCAGCGTTTTTTCATCGGGGACTAATGAAAAACTGTTTTTT.